These T cell receptor beta chains were read from a single sample in a study of post-analysis software for immune sequencing data. TCRdb re-analysed the PCR reads in MiXCR, keeping a single row per CDR3 protein. The table includes approximately 660,000 distinct CDR3 sequences, approximately 59% detected once. Sequenced sample: blood. The source is a girl aged 2 to 9 with multiple sclerosis. Both conserved end residues are part of each CDR3. The D gene is left open where the match is weak. Size is stated for part of the rows, as once, few or many counts, or as a class when the clone is expanded.

J: TRBJ1-2; V: TRBV7-3; D: TRBD1; size: NA; CDR3: CASSSTGGDGYTF; DNA: TGTGCCAGCAGCTCGACAGGGGGTGACGGCTACACCTTC
J: TRBJ1-1; V: TRBV29-1; D: NA; size: once; CDR3: CSVARSGNTEAFF; DNA: TGCAGCGTTGCCCGCAGCGGTAACACTGAAGCTTTCTTT
J: TRBJ2-7; V: TRBV7-9; D: TRBD1; size: NA; CDR3: CASSLSPTGRQGSYEQYF; DNA: TGTGCCAGCAGCTTATCCCCAACAGGTCGACAGGGATCATACGAGCAGTACTTC
J: TRBJ2-3; V: TRBV9; D: TRBD1; size: NA; CDR3: CASSEDTGVTDTQYF; DNA: TGTGCCAGCAGCGAGGACACAGGGGTGACAGATACGCAGTATTTT
J: TRBJ2-3; V: TRBV4-3; D: NA; size: NA; CDR3: CASSQTTVPGTQYF; DNA: TGCGCCAGCAGCCAAACGACAGTCCCTGGGACGCAGTATTTT
J: TRBJ2-1; V: TRBV20-1; D: TRBD2; size: NA; CDR3: CSARDMVLAGKYNEQFF; DNA: TGCAGTGCTAGAGATATGGTACTAGCGGGGAAGTACAATGAGCAGTTCTTC
J: TRBJ2-1; V: TRBV20-1; D: NA; size: NA; CDR3: CSARDDDYNEQFF; DNA: TGCAGTGCTAGAGATGACGACTACAATGAGCAGTTCTTC
J: TRBJ2-2; V: TRBV2; D: TRBD2; size: NA; CDR3: CASSVLSGSILSGELFF; DNA: TGTGCCAGCAGTGTTCTTAGCGGGAGTATTCTTTCCGGGGAGCTGTTTTTT
J: TRBJ1-2; V: TRBV12-3/TRBV12-4; D: NA; size: NA; CDR3: CASSPPGPGIIEGYTF; DNA: TGTGCCAGCAGTCCGCCGGGGCCCGGGATAATAGAGGGCTACACCTTC
J: TRBJ2-7; V: TRBV9; D: TRBD2; size: NA; CDR3: CASSVTPGAGGSYEQYF; DNA: TGTGCCAGCAGCGTCACTCCCGGGGCGGGAGGGAGCTACGAGCAGTACTTC
J: TRBJ2-3; V: TRBV4-3; D: TRBD1; size: NA; CDR3: CASSQDWTGRRYF; DNA: TGCGCCAGCAGCCAAGATTGGACAGGGAGAAGGTATTTT
J: TRBJ1-1; V: TRBV5-1; D: NA; size: NA; CDR3: CASSLEVGGFTEAFF; DNA: TGCGCCAGCAGCTTGGAAGTGGGAGGATTCACTGAAGCTTTCTTT
J: TRBJ1-2; V: TRBV12-3/TRBV12-4; D: NA; size: NA; CDR3: CASSFGEGGYGYTF; DNA: TGTGCCAGCAGTTTTGGGGAGGGGGGCTATGGCTACACCTTC
J: TRBJ1-2; V: TRBV7-2; D: NA; size: once; CDR3: CASSLVLRTDYGYTF; DNA: TGTGCCAGCAGCTTAGTACTACGGACAGACTATGGCTACACCTTC
J: TRBJ2-1; V: TRBV14; D: TRBD2; size: few; CDR3: CASSPNRLAGYSYNEQFF; DNA: TGTGCCAGCAGCCCCAACAGACTAGCGGGGTACTCCTACAATGAGCAGTTCTTC
J: TRBJ2-7; V: TRBV12-3/TRBV12-4; D: TRBD1; size: NA; CDR3: CASSWTGFYEQYF; DNA: TGTGCCAGCAGTTGGACAGGGTTCTACGAGCAGTACTTC
J: TRBJ2-6; V: TRBV20-1; D: NA; size: NA; CDR3: CSIGRESGANVLTF; DNA: TGCAGTATAGGACGGGAATCTGGGGCCAACGTCCTGACTTTC
J: TRBJ2-1; V: TRBV6-2/TRBV6-3; D: NA; size: NA; CDR3: CASSSRPDNEQFF; DNA: TGTGCCAGCAGTAGCAGACCGGACAATGAGCAGTTCTTC
J: TRBJ2-7; V: TRBV27; D: TRBD2; size: NA; CDR3: CASSLSGLAEGYEQYF; DNA: TGTGCCAGCAGTTTATCGGGGCTAGCGGAGGGCTACGAGCAGTACTTC
J: TRBJ1-1; V: TRBV7-6; D: NA; size: NA; CDR3: CASSLEAGTSTEAFF; DNA: TGTGCCAGCAGCTTAGAGGCGGGGACATCTACTGAAGCTTTCTTT
J: TRBJ1-2; V: TRBV20-1; D: TRBD1; size: once; CDR3: CSARIAGGWGYTF; DNA: TGCAGTGCTAGAATCGCAGGGGGCTGGGGCTACACCTTC
J: TRBJ2-1; V: TRBV12-3/TRBV12-4; D: TRBD2; size: NA; CDR3: CASSLPSGGFYNEQFF; DNA: TGTGCCAGCAGTCTCCCTAGCGGGGGGTTCTACAATGAGCAGTTCTTC
J: TRBJ1-4; V: TRBV30; D: NA; size: NA; CDR3: CAWNLDPANERLFF; DNA: TGTGCCTGGAACCTTGACCCAGCAAATGAAAGACTGTTTTTT
J: TRBJ2-1; V: TRBV7-7; D: TRBD2; size: NA; CDR3: CASSRGTSYEQFF; DNA: TGTGCTAGCAGCCGCGGGACTAGCTATGAGCAGTTCTTC
J: TRBJ1-1; V: TRBV20-1; D: NA; size: NA; CDR3: CSARDRALPEAFF; DNA: TGCAGTGCTAGAGATAGGGCCCTCCCTGAAGCTTTCTTT
J: TRBJ2-1; V: TRBV7-9; D: NA; size: NA; CDR3: CASSLRRLDQETQFF; DNA: TGTGCCAGCAGCTTAAGGCGCCTAGACCAAGAGACCCAGTTCTTC
J: TRBJ1-2; V: TRBV27; D: NA; size: NA; CDR3: CASSFAGGYGYTF; DNA: TGTGCCAGCAGTTTCGCGGGGGGTTATGGCTACACCTTC
J: TRBJ2-3; V: TRBV20-1; D: TRBD2; size: few; CDR3: CSARDWGGTDTQYF; DNA: TGCAGTGCTAGAGATTGGGGGGGGACAGATACGCAGTATTTT
J: TRBJ2-1; V: TRBV4-2; D: NA; size: once; CDR3: CASSHAWGEVFGRPNEQFF; DNA: TGTGCCAGCAGCCATGCTTGGGGAGAGGTTTTTGGCCGCCCCAATGAGCAGTTCTTC
J: TRBJ1-5; V: TRBV5-6; D: NA; size: few; CDR3: CASSLAGPGNQPQHF; DNA: TGTGCCAGCAGCTTGGCAGGGCCGGGCAATCAGCCCCAGCATTTT
J: TRBJ2-3; V: TRBV12-3/TRBV12-4; D: NA; size: NA; CDR3: CASSPQRTGSTDTQYF; DNA: TGTGCCAGCAGTCCTCAACGCACGGGGAGCACAGATACGCAGTATTTT
J: TRBJ2-4; V: TRBV6-4; D: TRBD1; size: NA; CDR3: CASSDPWTGNIQYF; DNA: TGTGCCAGCAGTGACCCCTGGACAGGGAACATTCAGTACTTC
J: TRBJ1-2; V: TRBV29-1; D: NA; size: NA; CDR3: CSADRPYGYTF; DNA: TGCAGCGCCGACAGGCCCTATGGCTACACCTTC
J: TRBJ2-1; V: TRBV12-3/TRBV12-4; D: NA; size: few; CDR3: CASSLETEPHNEQFF; DNA: TGTGCCAGCAGTTTGGAGACGGAGCCTCACAATGAGCAGTTCTTC
J: TRBJ2-1; V: TRBV29-1; D: TRBD2; size: few; CDR3: CSVARLAGGHEQFF; DNA: TGCAGCGTTGCTCGCCTAGCGGGGGGGCATGAGCAGTTCTTC
J: TRBJ2-3; V: TRBV7-9; D: NA; size: few; CDR3: CASSLGPEGATDTQYF; DNA: TGTGCCAGCAGCTTAGGGCCCGAAGGGGCGACAGATACGCAGTATTTT
J: TRBJ1-6; V: TRBV5-1; D: NA; size: NA; CDR3: CASSLRAGFEGSPLHF; DNA: TGCGCCAGCAGCTTGAGGGCGGGGTTCGAAGGTTCACCCCTCCACTTT
J: TRBJ1-5; V: TRBV6-6; D: TRBD1; size: NA; CDR3: CASRDQGDQPQHF; DNA: TGTGCCAGCAGGGACCAGGGGGATCAGCCCCAGCATTTT
J: TRBJ1-2; V: TRBV10-2; D: NA; size: NA; CDR3: CASSESGRPRDGYTF; DNA: TGCGCCAGCAGTGAGTCGGGCAGGCCCAGGGATGGCTACACCTTC
J: TRBJ2-3; V: TRBV12-5; D: NA; size: NA; CDR3: CASGTPMTDTQYF; DNA: TGTGCTAGTGGGACACCCATGACAGATACGCAGTATTTT
J: TRBJ2-7; V: TRBV9; D: NA; size: NA; CDR3: CASSVDTAYEQYF; DNA: TGTGCCAGCAGCGTGGACACAGCCTACGAGCAGTACTTC
J: TRBJ2-7; V: TRBV7-9; D: TRBD2; size: NA; CDR3: CASSLMSGGPFEQYF; DNA: TGTGCCAGCAGCTTAATGTCGGGAGGGCCTTTCGAGCAGTACTTC
J: TRBJ2-1; V: TRBV7-9; D: TRBD1; size: NA; CDR3: CASSLDRGDYNEQFF; DNA: TGTGCCAGCAGCTTGGACAGGGGGGATTACAATGAGCAGTTCTTC
J: TRBJ2-6; V: TRBV11-3; D: NA; size: few; CDR3: CASSLKGTPGANVLTF; DNA: TGTGCCAGCAGCTTAAAAGGGACCCCTGGGGCCAACGTCCTGACTTTC
J: TRBJ2-1; V: TRBV20-1; D: TRBD2; size: NA; CDR3: CSADAGSRGSNEQFF; DNA: TGCAGTGCTGATGCCGGGTCGCGGGGGTCGAATGAGCAGTTCTTC
J: TRBJ1-1; V: TRBV7-9; D: NA; size: NA; CDR3: CASSSRDPRNTEAFF; DNA: TGTGCCAGCAGCTCTCGGGACCCGAGGAACACTGAAGCTTTCTTT
J: TRBJ2-5; V: TRBV6-5; D: NA; size: NA; CDR3: CASSYQSSQYF; DNA: TGTGCCAGCAGTTACCAATCGTCCCAGTACTTC
J: TRBJ1-2; V: TRBV5-1; D: NA; size: few; CDR3: CASSFQSNYGYTF; DNA: TGCGCCAGCAGCTTCCAATCTAACTATGGCTACACCTTC
J: TRBJ2-1; V: TRBV6-1; D: NA; size: NA; CDR3: CASSEQAGMGDEQFF; DNA: TGTGCCAGCAGTGAACAGGCGGGTATGGGCGATGAGCAGTTCTTC
J: TRBJ2-1; V: TRBV20-1; D: TRBD1; size: NA; CDR3: CSAERQGSYNEQFF; DNA: TGCAGTGCGGAAAGACAGGGATCCTACAATGAGCAGTTCTTC
J: TRBJ1-2; V: TRBV7-9; D: TRBD1; size: NA; CDR3: CASSFGDRGDLDYGYTF; DNA: TGTGCCAGCAGCTTTGGGGACAGGGGAGACCTCGACTATGGCTACACCTTC
J: TRBJ2-1; V: TRBV29-1; D: NA; size: NA; CDR3: CSARADSYNEQFF; DNA: TGCAGCGCTAGAGCGGACTCCTACAATGAGCAGTTCTTC
J: TRBJ2-1; V: TRBV7-2; D: TRBD1; size: NA; CDR3: CASSQTGGGDEQFF; DNA: TGTGCCAGCAGCCAGACAGGGGGCGGGGATGAGCAGTTCTTC
J: TRBJ1-1; V: TRBV6-2/TRBV6-3; D: NA; size: NA; CDR3: CASSYSVGSQGSTEAFF; DNA: TGTGCCAGCAGTTACTCCGTCGGATCGCAGGGAAGCACTGAAGCTTTCTTT
J: TRBJ1-1; V: TRBV7-2; D: NA; size: NA; CDR3: CASGRDRRAFF; DNA: TGTGCCAGCGGTAGGGACCGCCGGGCTTTCTTT
J: TRBJ2-1; V: TRBV5-4; D: TRBD2; size: NA; CDR3: CASRSPGVAGVDEQFF; DNA: TGTGCCAGCAGGTCCCCTGGAGTAGCGGGGGTGGATGAGCAGTTCTTC
J: TRBJ2-1; V: TRBV3-1; D: NA; size: few; CDR3: CASSQRANPYNEQFF; DNA: TGTGCCAGCAGCCAAAGGGCGAACCCCTACAATGAGCAGTTCTTC
J: TRBJ2-1; V: TRBV9; D: TRBD2; size: once; CDR3: CASSVFPSGASYNEQFF; DNA: TGTGCCAGCAGCGTTTTCCCCAGCGGGGCATCCTACAATGAGCAGTTCTTC